Shown below are 28 T cell receptor beta chains from a single sample sequenced in a study of blood T cell repertoires in COVID-19. Assay used: immunoSEQ multiplex PCR; TCRdb lists only in-frame clones, some missing. Here the sample spans around 250,000 clones, roughly four fifths being singletons. The sample consisted of peripheral blood. The receptors originated from a woman older than 75 with acute or convalescent COVID-19.

V is TRBV5-6 and J is TRBJ2-5; TRBD1 aligns across 8 bases. The CDR3 length is 14 residues. The V gene end was trimmed by 2 bases and the J gene end by 5 bases; junction bases not matched to a gene: 5. CDR1 and CDR2 from the germline V gene are SGHDT and YYEEEE. CDR3 sequence (DNA): TGTGCCAGCAGCTTTCCAGGGGGCCGGGAGACCCAGTACTTC. It is translated as CASSFPGGRETQYF.

J is TRBJ2-2 and V is TRBV5-1; the D gene is possibly TRBD2 (7 bases). Per germline, CDR1 SGHRS and CDR2 YFSETQ. The CDR3 is made up of 17 amino acids. The germline V and J ends were trimmed by 4 bases and 5 bases, with 21 bases remaining between them. CDR3 bases: TGCGCCAGCAGCCCGGGGGGCTGGCGGGGGAGAACCGGGGAGCTGTTTTTT. Translated: CASSPGGWRGRTGELFF.

Note on this clone: Other nucleotide sequences in the sample specify the same CDR3. The chain couples TRBV9 to TRBJ2-7, with 8 bases fitting TRBD1. The V segment lost 0 bases and the J segment 6 bases; nucleotides outside the gene matches: 8. Germline V gives CDR1 SGDLS, CDR2 YYNGEE. CDR3 length: 15 amino acids. The CDR3 region has the DNA TGTGCCAGCAGCGTAGGGGGGCAGGGGGCGCGCGAGCAGTACTTC. Its protein product is CASSVGGQGAREQYF.

The chain uses TRBV15 and TRBJ1-3; D gene unclear. This CDR3 contains 15 residues. From germline, CDR1 is LNHNV and CDR2 YYDKDF (reference sequence). Trimming cost V 0 bases and J 0 bases, with 6 bases left between them. CDR3 coding DNA: TGTGCCACCAGCAGAGAACGGTTCTCTGGAAACACCATATATTTT. Protein product: CATSRERFSGNTIYF. Based on the CDR3 plus reference TRBV15 and TRBJ1-3, the full variable domain is DAMVIQNPRYQVTQFGKPVTLSCSQTLNHNVMYWYQQKSSQAPKLLFHYYDKDFNNEADTPDNFQSRRPNTSFCFLDIRSPGLGDTAMYLCATSRERFSGNTIYFGEGSWLTVV.

The CDR3 DNA follows: TGCGCCAGCAGCCAAGGACATGCCAGACAGACAATCTACGAGCAGTACTTC. Translation gives CASSQGHARQTIYEQYF. The rearrangement uses TRBV4-3 and TRBJ2-7; the D gene is possibly TRBD1 (5 bases). Germline assignment: CDR1 LGHNA and CDR2 YSLEER. This CDR3 is built from 17 residues. V lost 1 base to trimming and J lost 3 bases, with 19 bases between them.

The chain couples TRBV9 to TRBJ2-2; 9 nucleotides agree with TRBD2. The trim removed 0 bases at V and 0 bases at J, leaving 9 bases unmatched. Germline V gene sequence: CDR1 SGDLS, CDR2 YYNGEE. The CDR3 consists of 19 residues. CDR3 sequence (DNA): TGTGCCAGCAGCGTAGGAGTTAGCGGGGGAACCGCGAACACCGGGGAGCTGTTTTTT. Translation: CASSVGVSGGTANTGELFF.

This sequence joins TRBV4-2 and TRBJ2-7; 11 positions agree with TRBD2. Trimming took 0 bases from V and 6 from J; bases not matched to a gene: 7. The CDR3 length is 16 residues. CDR1 and CDR2 from the germline V gene are LGHNA and YNFKEQ. CDR3 in DNA: TGTGCCAGCAGCCAAGATCTAGCGGGAGGAGTATTCGAGCAGTACTTC. It specifies CASSQDLAGGVFEQYF.

The rearrangement uses TRBV9 and TRBJ2-7, with 8 bases fitting TRBD1. This CDR3 is built from 14 residues. In germline, CDR1 is SGDLS, CDR2 YYNGEE. Unmatched junction bases numbered 6, after V lost 4 bases and J lost 3 bases. Here the CDR3 reads CASSTRDRIYEQYF. The CDR3 DNA is TGTGCCAGCAGCACACGGGACAGGATCTACGAGCAGTACTTC.

This clone was counted only a few times. The chain has TRBV2 and TRBJ2-1, with D possibly being TRBD2 (6 bases). Germline-derived CDR1 and CDR2 are SNHLY and FYNNEI. The length of the CDR3 is 14 residues. The germline V and J ends were trimmed by 8 bases and 8 bases, with 19 bases remaining between them. CDR3 sequence: CASAGRTYGDEQFF. In nucleotides, the CDR3 is TGTGCCAGCGCGGGGAGGACCTACGGCGATGAGCAGTTCTTC.

This sequence joins TRBV5-1 and TRBJ2-7, with 8 bases identical to TRBD1. The J segment lost 2 bases and the V segment lost 4 bases, leaving 14 bases of the junction unmatched. Germline V lookup: CDR1 SGHRS, CDR2 YFSETQ. This CDR3 comprises 17 residues. The CDR3, as DNA: TGCGCCAGCAGCCCGGGAAGTTCGGACAGGGTGGCCTACGAGCAGTACTTC. This codes for CASSPGSSDRVAYEQYF.

The J gene is TRBJ2-7, the V gene TRBV28, with 12 bases aligning to TRBD2. The CDR3 totals 14 residues. Unmatched junction bases numbered 6, after V lost 6 bases and J lost 6 bases. Germline V CDR1 and CDR2: MDHEN, SYDVKM. DNA for the CDR3: TGTGCCAGCAGGCAGGGACTAGCGGGTCGCGAGCAGTACTTC. Amino acid sequence: CASRQGLAGREQYF.

V gene TRBV4-3 combines with J gene TRBJ2-7; a weak D match, TRBD2 (7 bases). Trimming removed 0 bases at V and 3 bases at J, with 18 bases between. This CDR3 region has 17 residues. Germline V lookup: CDR1 LGHNA, CDR2 YSLEER. The CDR3 nucleotides read TGCGCCAGCAGCCAAGATTTGCGGGGGAGGGGGGTCTACGAGCAGTACTTC. Its protein product is CASSQDLRGRGVYEQYF.

The V call is TRBV5-1, the J call TRBJ2-7, with 9 nucleotides matching TRBD1. V lost 4 bases, J lost 2 bases, and 7 bases stayed unmatched. Germline V gives CDR1 SGHRS, CDR2 YFSETQ. The CDR3 extends over 15 amino acids. The CDR3 DNA is TGCGCCAGCAGCCCCGGGACAGGGAGACCCTACGAGCAGTACTTC. The encoded protein is CASSPGTGRPYEQYF.

This sequence joins TRBV28 and TRBJ2-5; TRBD2 aligns across 12 bases. Germline V CDR1 and CDR2: MDHEN, SYDVKM. CDR3 length equals 16 residues. V was pared by 5 bases and J by 6 bases, with 10 bases of the junction left unmatched. The CDR3 protein is CASSLGLAGIGKTQYF. The CDR3 DNA reads as TGTGCCAGCAGTCTAGGACTAGCGGGAATCGGAAAGACCCAGTACTTC.

The rearrangement uses TRBV7-8 and TRBJ2-1; maybe TRBD1 (6 bases). CDR1 is SGHVS, CDR2 FQNEAQ, per germline. Trimming removed 2 bases at V and 7 bases at J, with 15 bases between. The CDR3 has 15 residues. CDR3 DNA sequence: TGTGCCAGCAGCTTACACCAGGGGAGTCAGAATGAGCAGTTCTTC. This sequence encodes CASSLHQGSQNEQFF.

The gene calls are TRBV3-1 (or the pseudogene TRBV3-2) and TRBJ1-2, with 9 bases identical to TRBD1. Germline CDR1 LGHDT, CDR2 YNNKEL (reference sequence). Trimming at V came to 4 bases and at J to 4 bases, leaving 10 bases not matched to a gene. The CDR3 is 16 residues long. The CDR3 DNA reads as TGTGCCAGCAGCCCCACACAGGGGGCAATAAGCTATGGCTACACCTTC. Translated: CASSPTQGAISYGYTF.

The chain has TRBV6-5 and TRBJ1-2, with D unresolved. This CDR3 region has 14 residues. Between the trimmed V and J ends, which lost 4 bases and 0 bases, there was a span of 9 bases. Germline CDR1 is MNHEY and CDR2 is SVGAGI. The CDR3 nucleotides read TGTGCCAGCAGTTCAGGATCGGCTAACTATGGCTACACCTTC. It specifies CASSSGSANYGYTF.

The chain employs TRBV9 and TRBJ1-2; 7 nucleotides match TRBD1. Germline loops: CDR1 SGDLS, CDR2 YYNGEE. The V and J ends lost 0 bases and 7 bases, in that order; junction bases with no gene match: 6. The CDR3 spans 14 residues. CDR3 sequence (DNA): TGTGCCAGCAGCGTAGCCGACAGGGTGGGTGGCTACACCTTC. Its translation is CASSVADRVGGYTF.

The rearrangement links TRBV6-2 or TRBV6-3 to TRBJ2-7; TRBD2 matches at 11 bases. Trimming took 2 bases from V and 2 from J; bases not matched to a gene: 14. CDR1 is MNHEY and CDR2 is SVGEGT in the germline V gene. The CDR3 runs 19 residues. CDR3 sequence (DNA): TGTGCCAGCAGTTACGGAGGTCTAGCGGGAGGCAGAACCCCCTACGAGCAGTACTTC. Protein sequence: CASSYGGLAGGRTPYEQYF.

The DNA of the CDR3 is TGTGCCAGCAGCCTTGACAGGGGGCCTTTCTATGGCTACACCTTC. Its protein product is CASSLDRGPFYGYTF. The chain links TRBV14 to TRBJ1-2; 10 bases agree with TRBD1. Germline loops: CDR1 SGHDN, CDR2 FVKESK. The V gene end was trimmed by 4 bases and the J gene end by 4 bases; junction bases not matched to a gene: 6. The CDR3 is 15 amino acids.

The chain combines TRBV6-2 or TRBV6-3 with TRBJ2-1, with D possibly being TRBD2 (6 bases). The CDR3 length is 13 residues. Germline values: CDR1 MNHEY, CDR2 SVGEGT. V was cut by 6 bases and J by 9 bases, with 15 bases left in between. The CDR3 loop reads CASSRPGVPEQFF. The CDR3 region has the DNA TGTGCCAGCAGCCGGCCGGGGGTCCCTGAGCAGTTCTTC.

The V gene is TRBV7-2, the J gene TRBJ2-7, with 8 positions matching TRBD2. The germline V gene encodes CDR1 SGHTA and CDR2 FQGNSA. The length of the CDR3 is 16 residues. V shed 5 bases, J shed 3 bases, and the junction held 12 bases outside the gene matches. In DNA, the CDR3 is TGTGCCAGCAGCCCTGGATTGGCGGCGGGGGGCTACGAGCAGTACTTC. As protein: CASSPGLAAGGYEQYF.

The rearrangement uses TRBV5-1 and TRBJ1-2; weak D call: TRBD1 (5 bases). This CDR3 contains 16 residues. Looked up from germline, CDR1 is SGHRS and CDR2 is YFSETQ. The V and J ends lost 0 bases and 4 bases respectively, with 16 bases between them. The CDR3 DNA is TGCGCCAGCAGCTTGGCCGGGCAGGGAAGTAGCTATGGCTACACCTTC. It specifies CASSLAGQGSSYGYTF.

V and J are TRBV7-2 and TRBJ2-4, with D possibly TRBD1 on 5 matching bases. This CDR3 has 15 residues. Trimming shortened V by 3 bases and J by 0 bases, and 9 bases separated the two germline ends. CDR1 is SGHTA and CDR2 is FQGNSA in the germline V gene. In nucleotides, the CDR3 is TGTGCCAGCAGCTTCGACAGCCTAGCCAAAAACATTCAGTACTTC. Protein product: CASSFDSLAKNIQYF.

The genes are TRBV4-2 and TRBJ2-7; 13 positions match TRBD2. CDR3 size: 15 residues. The trim removed 4 bases at V and 5 bases at J, leaving 5 bases unmatched. CDR1 and CDR2 (germline): LGHNA, YNFKEQ. The CDR3 here is CASSRGTSGIDEQYF. In DNA form, the CDR3 reads TGTGCCAGCAGCCGCGGGACTAGCGGGATAGACGAGCAGTACTTC.

The chain recombines TRBV30 with TRBJ1-4, with D possibly being TRBD1 (5 bases). The CDR3 spans 15 residues. Germline V gene lookup returns CDR1 GTSNPN and CDR2 SVGIG (reference sequence). The germline V and J ends were trimmed by 0 bases and 0 bases, with 8 bases remaining between them. The CDR3 protein is CAWSVWGATNEKLFF. In DNA form, the CDR3 reads TGTGCCTGGAGTGTATGGGGGGCAACTAATGAAAAACTGTTTTTT.

This chain joins TRBV20-1 and TRBJ2-7; 7 nucleotides align to TRBD2. Germline V gives CDR1 DFQATT, CDR2 SNEGSKA (reference sequence). Germline trimming cut 3 bases from V and 2 bases from J; bases unmatched to any gene: 4. The CDR3 runs to 13 residues. CDR3 nucleotide sequence: TGCAGTGCTAGTGTGCGGGAGCCCTACGAGCAGTACTTC. Encoded protein: CSASVREPYEQYF.

The gene calls are TRBV28 and TRBJ1-1; D unclear. V dropped 7 bases and J dropped 4 bases, with 16 bases sitting between them. Germline values: CDR1 MDHEN, CDR2 SYDVKM. This CDR3 has 14 amino acids. DNA for the CDR3: TGTGCCAGCACCCCGCCCTTGGGGAGCACTGAAGCTTTCTTT. It encodes CASTPPLGSTEAFF. The full variable domain, in which reference TRBV28 and TRBJ1-1 provide the parts outside the CDR3, is DVKVTQSSRYLVKRTGEKVFLECVQDMDHENMFWYRQDPGLGLRLIYFSYDVKMKEKGDIPEGYSVSREKKERFSLILESASTNQTSMYLCASTPPLGSTEAFFGQGTRLTVV.